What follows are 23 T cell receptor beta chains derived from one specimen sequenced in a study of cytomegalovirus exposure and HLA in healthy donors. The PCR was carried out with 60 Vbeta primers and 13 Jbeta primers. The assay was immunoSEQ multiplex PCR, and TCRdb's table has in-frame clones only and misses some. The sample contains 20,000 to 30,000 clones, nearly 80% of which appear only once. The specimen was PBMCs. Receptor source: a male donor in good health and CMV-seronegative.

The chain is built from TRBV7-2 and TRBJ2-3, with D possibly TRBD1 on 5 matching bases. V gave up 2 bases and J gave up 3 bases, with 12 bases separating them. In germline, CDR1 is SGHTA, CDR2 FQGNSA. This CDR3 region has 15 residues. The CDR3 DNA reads TGTGCCAGCAGCTTACAGGGAACGATAACAGATACGCAGTATTTT. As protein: CASSLQGTITDTQYF.

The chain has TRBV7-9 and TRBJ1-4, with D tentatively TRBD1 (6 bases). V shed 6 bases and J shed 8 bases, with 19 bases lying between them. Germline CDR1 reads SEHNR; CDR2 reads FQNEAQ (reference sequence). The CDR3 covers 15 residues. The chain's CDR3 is CASSETQGMTEKLFF. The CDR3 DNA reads TGTGCCAGCAGTGAAACACAGGGAATGACGGAAAAACTGTTTTTT.

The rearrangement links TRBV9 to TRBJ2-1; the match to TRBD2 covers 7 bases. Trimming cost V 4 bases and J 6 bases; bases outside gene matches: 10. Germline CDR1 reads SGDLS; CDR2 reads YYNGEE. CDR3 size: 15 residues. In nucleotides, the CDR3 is TGTGCCAGCAGCATTAGTCCGGGAGGATCCAATGAGCAGTTCTTC. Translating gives CASSISPGGSNEQFF.

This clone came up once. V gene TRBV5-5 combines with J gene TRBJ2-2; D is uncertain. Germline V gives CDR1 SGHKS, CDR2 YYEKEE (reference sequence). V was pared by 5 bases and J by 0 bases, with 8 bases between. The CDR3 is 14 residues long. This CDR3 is CASRETANTGELFF. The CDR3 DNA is TGTGCCAGCAGAGAGACTGCGAACACCGGGGAGCTGTTTTTT.

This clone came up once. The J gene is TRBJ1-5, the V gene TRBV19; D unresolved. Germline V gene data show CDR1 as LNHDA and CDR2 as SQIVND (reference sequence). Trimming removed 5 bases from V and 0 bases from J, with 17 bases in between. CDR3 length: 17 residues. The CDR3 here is CASSEGRSTDSNQPQHF. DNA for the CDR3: TGTGCCAGTAGTGAGGGCCGCTCGACTGATAGCAATCAGCCCCAGCATTTT.

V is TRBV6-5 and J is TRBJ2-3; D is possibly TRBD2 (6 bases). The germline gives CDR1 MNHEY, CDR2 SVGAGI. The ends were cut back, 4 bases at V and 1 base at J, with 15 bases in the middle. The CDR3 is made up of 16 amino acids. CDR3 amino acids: CASSSTRSGRTDTQYF. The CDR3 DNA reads TGTGCCAGCAGTTCAACCCGGAGCGGGCGCACAGATACGCAGTATTTT.

The CDR3 region has the DNA TGCAGTGCCCCGGACATCGATACGCAGTATTTT. It translates to CSAPDIDTQYF. The chain joins TRBV20-1 to TRBJ2-3; TRBD1 might be the D (5 bases). The germline gives CDR1 DFQATT, CDR2 SNEGSKA (reference sequence). This CDR3 has 11 residues. Trimming took 6 bases from V and 6 from J, leaving 10 bases between them.

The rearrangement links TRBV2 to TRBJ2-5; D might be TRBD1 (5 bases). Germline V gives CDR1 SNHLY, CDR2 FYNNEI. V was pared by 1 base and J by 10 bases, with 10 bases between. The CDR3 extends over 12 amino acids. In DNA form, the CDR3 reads TGTGCCAGCAGTGAAGACGACAGCCGCCAGTACTTC. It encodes CASSEDDSRQYF.

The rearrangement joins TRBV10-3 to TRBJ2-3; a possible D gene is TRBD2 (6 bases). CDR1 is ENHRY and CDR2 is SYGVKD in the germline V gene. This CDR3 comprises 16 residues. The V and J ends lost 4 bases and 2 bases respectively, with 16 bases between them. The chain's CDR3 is CAISGPGTRYTDTQYF. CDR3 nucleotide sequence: TGTGCCATCAGTGGACCCGGGACTCGATACACAGATACGCAGTATTTT.

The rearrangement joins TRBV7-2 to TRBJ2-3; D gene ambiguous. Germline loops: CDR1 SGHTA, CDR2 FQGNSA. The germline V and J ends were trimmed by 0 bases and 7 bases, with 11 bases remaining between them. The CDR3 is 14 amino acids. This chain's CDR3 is CASSLAPEENTQYF. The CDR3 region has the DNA TGTGCCAGCAGCTTAGCGCCCGAGGAAAATACGCAGTATTTT.

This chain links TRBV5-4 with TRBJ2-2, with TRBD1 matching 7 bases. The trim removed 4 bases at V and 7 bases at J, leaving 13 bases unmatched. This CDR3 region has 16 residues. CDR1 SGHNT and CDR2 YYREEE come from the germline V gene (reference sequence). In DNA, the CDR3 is TGTGCCAGCAGCACCGACAGGGCTCTCTCTGGCGGGGAGCTGTTTTTT. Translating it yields CASSTDRALSGGELFF.

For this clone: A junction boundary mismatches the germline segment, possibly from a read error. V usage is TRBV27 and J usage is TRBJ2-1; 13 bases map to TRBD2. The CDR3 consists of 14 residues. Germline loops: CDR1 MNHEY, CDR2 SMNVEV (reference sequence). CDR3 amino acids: CASRRTSGSGLDLF. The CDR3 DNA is TGTGCCAGCAGGAGGACTAGCGGGAGCGGCCTCGATCTCTTC.

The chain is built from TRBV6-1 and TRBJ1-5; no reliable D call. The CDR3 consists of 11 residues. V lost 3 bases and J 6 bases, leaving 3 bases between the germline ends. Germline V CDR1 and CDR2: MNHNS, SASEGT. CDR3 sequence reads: CASSDSQPQHF. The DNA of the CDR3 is TGTGCCAGCAGTGACAGTCAGCCCCAGCATTTT.

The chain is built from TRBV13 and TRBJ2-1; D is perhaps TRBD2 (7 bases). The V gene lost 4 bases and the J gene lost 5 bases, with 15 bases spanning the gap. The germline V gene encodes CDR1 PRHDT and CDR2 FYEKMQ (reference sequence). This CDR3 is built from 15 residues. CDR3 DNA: TGTGCCAGCAGCTCAAGGGGGGGGCTGGACAATGAGCAGTTCTTC. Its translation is CASSSRGGLDNEQFF.

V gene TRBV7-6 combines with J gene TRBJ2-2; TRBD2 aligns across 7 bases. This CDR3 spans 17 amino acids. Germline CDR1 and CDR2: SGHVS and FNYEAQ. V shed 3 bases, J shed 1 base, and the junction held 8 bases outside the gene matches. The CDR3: CASSFALAALNTGELFF. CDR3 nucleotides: TGTGCCAGCAGCTTCGCCCTAGCGGCCCTGAACACCGGGGAGCTGTTTTTT.

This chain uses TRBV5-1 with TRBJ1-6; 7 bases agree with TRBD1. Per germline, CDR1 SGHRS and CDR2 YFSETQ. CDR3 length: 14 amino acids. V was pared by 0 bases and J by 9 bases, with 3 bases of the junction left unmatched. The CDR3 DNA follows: TGCGCCAGCAGCTTGGAGGCAGGGGGTTCACCCCTCCACTTT. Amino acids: CASSLEAGGSPLHF. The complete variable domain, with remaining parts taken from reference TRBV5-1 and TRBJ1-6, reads KAGVTQTPRYLIKTRGQQVTLSCSPISGHRSVSWYQQTPGQGLQFLFEYFSETQRNKGNFPGRFSGRQFSNSRSEMNVSTLELGDSALYLCASSLEAGGSPLHFGNGTRLTVT.

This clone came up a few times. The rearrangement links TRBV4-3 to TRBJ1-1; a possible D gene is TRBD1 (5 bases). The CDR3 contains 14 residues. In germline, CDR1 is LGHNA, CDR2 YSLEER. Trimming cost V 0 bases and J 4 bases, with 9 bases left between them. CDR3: CASSQDEGATEAFF. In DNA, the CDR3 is TGCGCCAGCAGCCAAGATGAAGGGGCCACTGAAGCTTTCTTT.

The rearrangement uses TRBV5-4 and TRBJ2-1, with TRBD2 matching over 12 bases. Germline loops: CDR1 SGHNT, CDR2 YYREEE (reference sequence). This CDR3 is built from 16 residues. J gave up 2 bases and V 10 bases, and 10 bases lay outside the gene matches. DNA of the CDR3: TGTGCCGCTGCGGCTAGCGGGGGGGCGGCCTACAATGAGCAGTTCTTC. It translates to CAAAASGGAAYNEQFF.

The CDR3 coding sequence is TGTGCCAGCAGCGCCAGGAACACTGAAGCTTTCTTT. This sequence encodes CASSARNTEAFF. V usage is TRBV7-9 and J usage is TRBJ1-1; no clear D gene. The CDR3 has 12 amino acids. Germline CDR1 and CDR2: SEHNR and FQNEAQ (reference sequence). V lost 5 bases and J lost 1, with 5 bases in between.

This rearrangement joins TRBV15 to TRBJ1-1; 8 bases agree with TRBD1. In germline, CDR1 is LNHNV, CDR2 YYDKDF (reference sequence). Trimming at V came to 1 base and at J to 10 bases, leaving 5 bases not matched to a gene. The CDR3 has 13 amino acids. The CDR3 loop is CATSRAGTGRAFF. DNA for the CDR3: TGTGCCACCAGCAGAGCCGGGACAGGCCGAGCTTTCTTT.

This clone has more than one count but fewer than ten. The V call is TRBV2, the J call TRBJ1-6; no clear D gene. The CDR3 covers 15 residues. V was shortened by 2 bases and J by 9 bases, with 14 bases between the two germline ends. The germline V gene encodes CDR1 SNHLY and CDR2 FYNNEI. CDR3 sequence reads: CASSEQTGSSSPLHF. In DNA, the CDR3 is TGTGCCAGCAGTGAACAGACGGGGAGCTCTTCACCCCTCCACTTT.

CDR3 in DNA: TGTGCCAGCCTTGCGGGGTGGAGCACAGATACGCAGTATTTT. Its protein product is CASLAGWSTDTQYF. The chain couples TRBV28 to TRBJ2-3; D is perhaps TRBD2 (6 bases). Germline CDR1 and CDR2: MDHEN and SYDVKM. Trimming removed 8 bases at V and 0 bases at J, with 12 bases between. This CDR3 is 14 amino acids long.

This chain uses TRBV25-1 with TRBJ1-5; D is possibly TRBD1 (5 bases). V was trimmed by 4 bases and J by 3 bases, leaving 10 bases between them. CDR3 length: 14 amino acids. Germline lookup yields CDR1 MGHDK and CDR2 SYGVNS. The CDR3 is CASSGQGYNQPQHF. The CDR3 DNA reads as TGTGCCAGCAGTGGTCAGGGCTACAATCAGCCCCAGCATTTT.